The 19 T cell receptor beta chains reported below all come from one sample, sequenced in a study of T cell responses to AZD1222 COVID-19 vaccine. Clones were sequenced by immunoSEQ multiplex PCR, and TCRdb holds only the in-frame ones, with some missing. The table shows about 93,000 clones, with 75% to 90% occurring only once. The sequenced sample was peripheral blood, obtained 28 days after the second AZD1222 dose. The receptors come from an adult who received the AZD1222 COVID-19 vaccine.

The CDR3 reads CASSRAGNLLNTEAFF. For the CDR3, the DNA is TGTGCCAGTAGTAGGGCAGGGAATCTATTGAACACTGAAGCTTTCTTT. The chain couples TRBV19 to TRBJ1-1; D may be TRBD1 (5 bases). This CDR3 is 16 amino acids long. Germline V CDR1 and CDR2: LNHDA, SQIVND (reference sequence). V shed 4 bases and J shed 0 bases, with 15 bases lying between them.

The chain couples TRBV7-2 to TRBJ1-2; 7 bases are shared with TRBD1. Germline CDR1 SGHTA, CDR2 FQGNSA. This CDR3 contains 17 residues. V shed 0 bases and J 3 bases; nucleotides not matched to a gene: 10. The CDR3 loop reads CASSLARIQGTDYGYTF. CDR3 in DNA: TGTGCCAGCAGCTTAGCCCGCATACAGGGGACCGACTATGGCTACACCTTC.

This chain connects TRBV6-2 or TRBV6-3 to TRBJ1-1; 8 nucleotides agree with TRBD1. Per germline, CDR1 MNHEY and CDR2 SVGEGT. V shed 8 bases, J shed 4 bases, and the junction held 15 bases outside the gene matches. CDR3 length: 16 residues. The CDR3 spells CASRRPGQGRGTEAFF. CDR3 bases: TGTGCCAGCCGCCGGCCCGGACAGGGTAGGGGCACTGAAGCTTTCTTT.

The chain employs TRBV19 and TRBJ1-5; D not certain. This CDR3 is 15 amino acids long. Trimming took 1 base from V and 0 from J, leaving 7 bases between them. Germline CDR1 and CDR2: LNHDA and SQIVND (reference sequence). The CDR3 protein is CASSIGTISNQPQHF. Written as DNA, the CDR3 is TGTGCCAGTAGTATAGGGACCATTAGCAATCAGCCCCAGCATTTT.

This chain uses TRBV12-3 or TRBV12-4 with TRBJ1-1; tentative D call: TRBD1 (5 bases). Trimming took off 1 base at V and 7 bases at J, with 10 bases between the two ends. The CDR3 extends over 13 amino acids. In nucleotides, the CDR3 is TGTGCCAGCAGTTTAGGGGACGGAGATGAAGCTTTCTTT. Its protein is CASSLGDGDEAFF.

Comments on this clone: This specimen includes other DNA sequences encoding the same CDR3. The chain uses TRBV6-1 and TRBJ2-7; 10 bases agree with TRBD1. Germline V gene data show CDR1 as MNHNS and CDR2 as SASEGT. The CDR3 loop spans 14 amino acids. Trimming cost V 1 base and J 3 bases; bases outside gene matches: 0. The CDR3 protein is CASSEGTGGYEQYF. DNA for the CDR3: TGTGCCAGCAGTGAAGGGACAGGGGGCTACGAGCAGTACTTC.

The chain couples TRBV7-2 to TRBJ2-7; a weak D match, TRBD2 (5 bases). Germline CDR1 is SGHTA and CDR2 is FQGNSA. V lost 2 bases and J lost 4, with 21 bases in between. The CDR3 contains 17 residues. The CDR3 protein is CASSLPTRGDGIYEQYF. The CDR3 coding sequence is TGTGCCAGCAGCTTACCTACACGGGGTGATGGTATATACGAGCAGTACTTC.

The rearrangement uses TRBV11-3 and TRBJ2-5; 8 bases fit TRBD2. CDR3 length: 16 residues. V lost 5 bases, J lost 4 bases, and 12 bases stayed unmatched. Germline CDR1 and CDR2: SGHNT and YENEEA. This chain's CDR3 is CASSPQGAGDGETQYF. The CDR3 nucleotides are TGTGCCAGCAGCCCCCAGGGAGCGGGAGATGGAGAGACCCAGTACTTC.

Here the CDR3 DNA reads TGTGCCAGCAGTGTTTTTCGGGGAGCGGGCACTGAAGCTTTCTTT. Residues: CASSVFRGAGTEAFF. The genes are TRBV2 and TRBJ1-1; D is uncertain. CDR1 and CDR2 from the germline V gene are SNHLY and FYNNEI. Trimming cost V 4 bases and J 4 bases, with 16 bases left between them. This CDR3 has 15 residues.

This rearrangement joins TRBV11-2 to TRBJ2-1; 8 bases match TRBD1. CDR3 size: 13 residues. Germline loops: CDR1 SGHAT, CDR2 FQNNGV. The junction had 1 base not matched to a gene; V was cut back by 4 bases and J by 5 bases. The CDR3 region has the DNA TGTGCCAGCAGCTGGACAGGGCACAATGAGCAGTTCTTC. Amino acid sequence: CASSWTGHNEQFF.

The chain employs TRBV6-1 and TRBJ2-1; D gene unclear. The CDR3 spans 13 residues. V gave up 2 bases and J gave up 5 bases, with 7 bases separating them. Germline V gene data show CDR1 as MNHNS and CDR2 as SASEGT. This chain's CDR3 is CASSERRDNEQFF. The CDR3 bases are TGTGCCAGCAGTGAAAGACGGGACAATGAGCAGTTCTTC.

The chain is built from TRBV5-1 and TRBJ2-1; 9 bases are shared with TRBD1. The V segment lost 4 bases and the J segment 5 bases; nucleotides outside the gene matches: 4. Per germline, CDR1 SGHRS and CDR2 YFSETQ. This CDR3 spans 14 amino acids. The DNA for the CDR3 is TGCGCCAGCAGCCGACAGGGGGTAGACAATGAGCAGTTCTTC. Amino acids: CASSRQGVDNEQFF.

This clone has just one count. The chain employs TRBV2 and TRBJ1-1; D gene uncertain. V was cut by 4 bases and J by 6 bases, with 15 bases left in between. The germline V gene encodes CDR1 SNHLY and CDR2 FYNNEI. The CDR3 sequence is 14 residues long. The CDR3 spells CASSGASQYSEAFF. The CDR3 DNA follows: TGTGCCAGCAGTGGGGCGTCCCAATATTCTGAAGCTTTCTTT.

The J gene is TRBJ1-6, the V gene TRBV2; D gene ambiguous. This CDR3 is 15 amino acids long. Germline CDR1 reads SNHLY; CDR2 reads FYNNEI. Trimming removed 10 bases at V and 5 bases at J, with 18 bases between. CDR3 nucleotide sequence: TGTGCCACTCAGACCGACAAGCCAAATAATTCACCCCTCCACTTT. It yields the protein CATQTDKPNNSPLHF.

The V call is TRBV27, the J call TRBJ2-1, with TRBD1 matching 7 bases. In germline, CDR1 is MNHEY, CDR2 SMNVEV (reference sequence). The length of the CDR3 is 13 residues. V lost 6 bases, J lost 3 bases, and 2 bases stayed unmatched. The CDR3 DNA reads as TGTGCCAGCAGACGACAGGGCTACAATGAGCAGTTCTTC. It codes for CASRRQGYNEQFF.

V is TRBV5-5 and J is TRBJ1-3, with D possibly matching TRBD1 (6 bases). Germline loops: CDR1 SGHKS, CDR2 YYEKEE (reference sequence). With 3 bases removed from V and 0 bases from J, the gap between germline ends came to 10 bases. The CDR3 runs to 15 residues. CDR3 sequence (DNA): TGTGCCAGCAGCTGGGACACCAGCTCTGGAAACACCATATATTTT. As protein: CASSWDTSSGNTIYF.

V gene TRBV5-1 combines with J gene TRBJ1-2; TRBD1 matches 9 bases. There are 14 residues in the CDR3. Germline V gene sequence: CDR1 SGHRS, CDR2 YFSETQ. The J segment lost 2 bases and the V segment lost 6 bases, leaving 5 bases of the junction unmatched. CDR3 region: CASTSTGGNYGYTF. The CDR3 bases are TGCGCCAGCACCTCTACAGGGGGCAACTATGGCTACACCTTC. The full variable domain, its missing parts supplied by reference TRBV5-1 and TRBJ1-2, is KAGVTQTPRYLIKTRGQQVTLSCSPISGHRSVSWYQQTPGQGLQFLFEYFSETQRNKGNFPGRFSGRQFSNSRSEMNVSTLELGDSALYLCASTSTGGNYGYTFGSGTRLTVV.

Here the CDR3 reads CATELAPYNEQFF. In DNA form, the CDR3 reads TGTGCCACCGAACTAGCGCCATACAATGAGCAGTTCTTC. The rearrangement joins TRBV6-5 to TRBJ2-1; 7 bases match TRBD2. The V segment lost 10 bases and the J segment 4 bases; nucleotides outside the gene matches: 7. The CDR3 length is 13 residues. Germline V gives CDR1 MNHEY, CDR2 SVGAGI.

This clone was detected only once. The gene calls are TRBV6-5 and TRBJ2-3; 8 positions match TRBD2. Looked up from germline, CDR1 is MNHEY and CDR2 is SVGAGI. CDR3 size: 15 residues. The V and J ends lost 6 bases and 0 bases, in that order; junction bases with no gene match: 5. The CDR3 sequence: CASRNSGASTDTQYF. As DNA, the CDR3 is TGTGCCAGCAGAAATAGCGGGGCTAGCACAGATACGCAGTATTTT.